The text below deals with one TCR beta chain. Its antigen is not known. Relative to the germline gene, one junction end is altered; a read error may explain this. This CDR3 is built from 15 residues. CDR1 SGDLS and CDR2 YYNGEE come from the germline V gene. This record belongs to a study of tumor and adjacent non-tumor tissue in lung cancer. About the study: Samples averaged approximately 4.2 million productive TCRbeta reads each. Study outcomes and limitations: Top 100 clones took a larger repertoire share in normal lung. Compared with tumor, normal lung showed significantly lower TCR diversity.

The template was RNA from unsorted bulk tissue. Three rounds of nested PCR, following a modified ARM-PCR protocol, produced the TCRbeta library. A single record per CDR3 protein comes from TCRdb applying MiXCR to the multiplex PCR reads. The repertoire holds 90,000 to 110,000 distinct CDR3 sequences, 75% seen once, with 30% to 45% in the top ten. This chain uses TRBV9 with TRBJ1-2; D not certain. The source material was lung tumor tissue. The origin of this receptor is an older woman with non-small cell lung cancer. CDR3: CASSAPERGEKGYTF. The CDR3 bases are TGTGCCAGTAGCGCCCCCGAGAGAGGCGAGAAAGGCTACACCTTC.